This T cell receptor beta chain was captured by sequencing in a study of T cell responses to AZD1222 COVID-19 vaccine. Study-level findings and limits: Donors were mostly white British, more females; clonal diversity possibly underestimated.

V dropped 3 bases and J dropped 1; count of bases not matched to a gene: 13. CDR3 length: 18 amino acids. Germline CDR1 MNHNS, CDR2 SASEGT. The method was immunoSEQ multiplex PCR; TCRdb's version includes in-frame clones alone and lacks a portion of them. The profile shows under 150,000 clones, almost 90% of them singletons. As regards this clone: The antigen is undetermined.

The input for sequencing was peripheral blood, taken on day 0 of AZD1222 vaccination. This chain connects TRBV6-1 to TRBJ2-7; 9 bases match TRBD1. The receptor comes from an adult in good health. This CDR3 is CASSDRGGGQGRSYEQYF. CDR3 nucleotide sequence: TGTGCCAGCAGTGATCGTGGGGGGGGACAGGGACGGTCCTACGAGCAGTACTTC.